These T cell receptor beta chains were read from a single sample in a study of cytomegalovirus exposure and HLA in healthy donors. Sequencing was performed with immunoSEQ multiplex PCR; in TCRdb, only in-frame clones are kept and a portion is missing. The sample lists over 150,000 clones; more than 70% were seen once. The specimen was PBMCs. The receptors derive from a boy aged 2-9 years in good health and CMV-seronegative. The CDR3 runs from the conserved cysteine through the conserved F or W. D genes are given only for firm matches.

cdr3_aa cdr3_nt j_call d_call v_call
CAWSVGGANQPQHF TGTGCCTGGAGTGTGGGGGGGGCCAATCAGCCCCAGCATTTT TRBJ1-5 . TRBV30
CASDRATYGYTF TGTGCCAGTGACAGGGCCACCTATGGCTACACCTTC TRBJ1-2 TRBD1 TRBV2
CASSLVGGYAYEQYF TGTGCCAGCAGCTTAGTAGGGGGCTACGCTTACGAGCAGTACTTC TRBJ2-7 TRBD1 TRBV7-9
CASSLDYGSYEQYF TGTGCCAGCAGCTTAGACTACGGCTCCTACGAGCAGTACTTC TRBJ2-7 . TRBV7-9
CASSVGAGAPDDIQYF TGTGCCAGCAGCGTAGGAGCGGGAGCCCCGGATGACATTCAGTACTTC TRBJ2-4 TRBD2 TRBV9
CASSFLDRGPQEQYF TGTGCCAGCAGTTTTCTCGACAGGGGGCCTCAGGAGCAGTACTTC TRBJ2-7 TRBD1 TRBV28
CASSLNRNTEAFF TGTGCCAGCAGCCTTAACAGGAACACTGAAGCTTTCTTT TRBJ1-1 . TRBV9
CASSEAISHYRGPYEQYF TGTGCCAGCAGTGAAGCGATATCCCACTATAGGGGGCCCTACGAGCAGTACTTC TRBJ2-7 TRBD1 TRBV2
CASSPGGGGGTDTQYF TGTGCCAGCAGCCCCGGAGGGGGAGGGGGCACAGATACGCAGTATTTT TRBJ2-3 . TRBV5-5
CASGLDRESYEQYF TGTGCTAGTGGTTTGGACAGGGAGAGCTACGAGCAGTACTTC TRBJ2-7 . TRBV12-5
CASSELWTGRHTDTQYF TGCGCCAGCAGTGAGCTCTGGACAGGCCGTCACACAGATACGCAGTATTTT TRBJ2-3 TRBD1 TRBV10-2
CAISESKTPHYGYTF TGTGCCATCAGTGAGTCGAAGACACCTCACTATGGCTACACCTTC TRBJ1-2 . TRBV10-3